This T cell receptor (beta chain) was observed in a study of cytomegalovirus exposure and HLA in healthy donors. Study summary: Genotyping showed about 80% of roughly 400 donors falling in the Caucasian-associated ancestry cluster. Study results and limitations: In vitro data verified a few CMV-associated chains as specific for CMV antigens. The study dropped some indistinguishable V segments, TRBV6-2 and TRBV6-3 among them.

There are 12 residues in the CDR3. Germline V gene data show CDR1 as LNHDA and CDR2 as SQIVND (reference sequence). Trimming left V 5 bases short and J 7 bases short, with 12 bases between. For this clone: Its antigen remains unknown.

PCR was performed using 60 Vbeta and 13 Jbeta primers. The repertoire was sequenced with immunoSEQ multiplex PCR; TCRdb's copy has only in-frame clones and lacks some. The table lists about 140,000 clones, 66% of them singletons, with around 6% in the top ten. V and J are TRBV19 and TRBJ2-7; D gene unclear. The sample consisted of PBMCs. The TCR comes from a woman aged 60-75 years in good health and CMV-seronegative. The DNA of the CDR3 is TGTGCCAGTAGTCTAGGAGACGGGGAGCAGTACTTC. Its protein is CASSLGDGEQYF.